The 18 T cell receptor beta chains below come from one sample, sequenced in a study of T cells in Graves' hyperthyroidism and ophthalmopathy. Amplification of TCR beta CDR3 regions used RNA as the template. When the TCR CDR3 underwent first-round RT-PCR, the HTBI primer set was used. TCRdb reanalysed the multiplex PCR reads using MiXCR and keeps one entry per CDR3 protein. The sample lists 750,000 to 950,000 distinct CDR3 sequences, about 38% occurring once. Sequencing was done on a sample of blood. Receptors were obtained from a man between 18 and 29 years old with Graves' hyperthyroidism.

The V and J genes are TRBV29-1 and TRBJ2-7, with TRBD1 matching over 9 bases. The CDR3 covers 15 residues. Germline V gene lookup returns CDR1 SQVTM and CDR2 ANQGSEA. Trimming at V came to 4 bases and at J to 4 bases, leaving 11 bases not matched to a gene. The CDR3 protein is CSVGIEGTGIYEQYF. CDR3 DNA: TGCAGCGTTGGGATAGAAGGGACAGGGATTTACGAGCAGTACTTC.

The table lists this clonotype with a count of one. V gene TRBV25-1 combines with J gene TRBJ1-1; a weak D match, TRBD1 (5 bases). Germline CDR1 MGHDK, CDR2 SYGVNS. V gave up 7 bases and J gave up 0 bases, with 9 bases separating them. This CDR3 spans 13 amino acids. DNA for the CDR3: TGTGCCAGCAACTTGGACATGAACACTGAAGCTTTCTTT. This codes for CASNLDMNTEAFF.

The chain is built from TRBV24-1 and TRBJ1-1, with TRBD1 as a possible D gene (5 bases). The germline V and J ends were trimmed by 8 bases and 7 bases, with 13 bases remaining between them. This CDR3 contains 12 residues. Per the germline V gene, CDR1 is KGHDR and CDR2 is SFDVKD. The chain's CDR3 is CATTLGVLEAFF. The CDR3 DNA follows: TGTGCCACCACATTGGGGGTACTTGAAGCTTTCTTT.

The V and J genes are TRBV2 and TRBJ2-7; tentatively, D is TRBD1 (8 bases). The CDR3 totals 14 residues. V shed 7 bases and J shed 10 bases, with 23 bases lying between them. Germline CDR1 reads SNHLY; CDR2 reads FYNNEI. DNA of the CDR3: TGTGCCAGCACCCGACAGGGGAGGGCTAGCAATCAGTACTTC. Protein product: CASTRQGRASNQYF.

J is TRBJ2-7 and V is TRBV12-3 or TRBV12-4; TRBD1 matches at 7 bases. The CDR3 contains 15 residues. J was trimmed by 2 bases and V by 4 bases; bases with no gene match: 8. This CDR3 is CASSYPGTEPYEQYF. CDR3 DNA sequence: TGTGCCAGCAGTTACCCCGGGACAGAGCCCTACGAGCAGTACTTC.

As regards this clonotype: Mismatch with germline at one junction end may stem from a read error. CDR3: CANSPSGSPEQYF. The CDR3 nucleotides read TGCGCCAACAGCCCTAGCGGGAGTCCCGAGCAGTACTTC. The chain carries TRBV4-3 and TRBJ2-7, with 10 bases fitting TRBD2. The CDR3 consists of 13 residues. The germline V gene encodes CDR1 LGHNA and CDR2 YSLEER.

This clonotype was recorded many times. The chain carries TRBV10-2 and TRBJ1-1; D uncertain. The CDR3 totals 15 residues. V gave up 4 bases and J gave up 1 base, with 13 bases separating them. Germline CDR1 is WSHSY and CDR2 is SAAADI. CDR3: CASSAEGMANTEAFF. CDR3 DNA sequence: TGCGCCAGCAGTGCAGAGGGTATGGCGAACACTGAAGCTTTCTTT.

The chain employs TRBV5-1 and TRBJ1-2; 8 nucleotides match TRBD1. The germline gives CDR1 SGHRS, CDR2 YFSETQ. The V gene end was trimmed by 3 bases and the J gene end by 4 bases; junction bases not matched to a gene: 5. The CDR3 totals 14 residues. CDR3 sequence: CASSSGDRLYGYTF. Written as DNA, the CDR3 is TGCGCCAGCAGCTCGGGGGACAGGCTCTATGGCTACACCTTC. Looking up the rest from reference TRBV5-1 and TRBJ1-2 gives the full variable domain: KAGVTQTPRYLIKTRGQQVTLSCSPISGHRSVSWYQQTPGQGLQFLFEYFSETQRNKGNFPGRFSGRQFSNSRSEMNVSTLELGDSALYLCASSSGDRLYGYTFGSGTRLTVV.

The J gene is TRBJ1-5, the V gene TRBV12-3 or TRBV12-4; no firm D call. The CDR3 length is 14 residues. Trimming took off 6 bases at V and 6 bases at J, with 15 bases between the two ends. The CDR3 reads CASSLYTWGQPQHF. The CDR3, as DNA: TGTGCCAGCAGCCTATACACCTGGGGTCAGCCCCAGCATTTT.

This clonotype was counted a few times. The chain has TRBV5-4 and TRBJ2-5, with unresolved D. Looked up from germline, CDR1 is SGHNT and CDR2 is YYREEE (reference sequence). The CDR3 is made up of 14 amino acids. The V end was cut by 2 bases, the J end by 1 base, with 9 bases between. CDR3 nucleotides: TGTGCCAGCAGCTTTGATGGGTTCCAAGAGACCCAGTACTTC. Translating it yields CASSFDGFQETQYF.

This clonotype was seen a handful of times. This chain uses TRBV29-1 with TRBJ2-5, with 8 bases matching TRBD2. Germline assignment: CDR1 SQVTM and CDR2 ANQGSEA. V lost 3 bases and J lost 1; bases outside the gene matches: 7. The CDR3 spans 15 residues. CDR3 in DNA: TGCAGCGTTGAGCGGGGCGGGGGGCTCCAAGAGACCCAGTACTTC. Protein sequence: CSVERGGGLQETQYF.

This chain connects TRBV4-1 to TRBJ1-5; 7 positions agree with TRBD1. J gave up 2 bases and V 6 bases, and 13 bases lay outside the gene matches. Per germline, CDR1 MGHRA and CDR2 YSYEKL. The length of the CDR3 is 17 residues. CDR3: CASSRLPPGQGNQPQHF. The CDR3, as DNA: TGCGCCAGCAGTCGACTGCCCCCTGGACAGGGCAATCAGCCCCAGCATTTT.

The gene calls are TRBV7-9 and TRBJ1-1; 8 bases match TRBD1. V lost 5 bases and J lost 5; bases outside the gene matches: 10. Germline V gene data show CDR1 as SEHNR and CDR2 as FQNEAQ (reference sequence). CDR3 length: 15 amino acids. CDR3 amino acids: CASSPGQGADTEAFF. In nucleotides, the CDR3 is TGTGCCAGCAGCCCCGGGCAGGGGGCGGATACTGAAGCTTTCTTT.

The rearrangement links TRBV19 to TRBJ1-5; maybe TRBD1 (6 bases). V was cut by 4 bases and J by 2 bases, with 15 bases left in between. Germline CDR1 LNHDA, CDR2 SQIVND (reference sequence). There are 16 residues in the CDR3. CDR3 DNA sequence: TGTGCCAGTAGTACCAGACAGGCCTGGGGCAATCAGCCCCAGCATTTT. Translation gives CASSTRQAWGNQPQHF.

This clonotype was picked up many times. The V and J genes are TRBV5-1 and TRBJ2-7, with 7 positions matching TRBD1. J lost 6 bases, V lost 6 bases, and 6 bases had no gene match. The CDR3 extends over 12 amino acids. Germline-derived CDR1 and CDR2 are SGHRS and YFSETQ. The CDR3 DNA is TGCGCCAGCACGAGGACAGGCCGCGAGCAGTACTTC. This encodes CASTRTGREQYF.

This clonotype was found many times. The J gene is TRBJ1-1, the V gene TRBV9, with 7 bases that match TRBD1. Unmatched junction bases numbered 16, after V lost 6 bases and J lost 5 bases. Germline CDR1 and CDR2: SGDLS and YYNGEE. This CDR3 comprises 16 residues. The CDR3: CASIPQGTSLRTEAFF. The CDR3, as DNA: TGTGCCAGCATCCCACAGGGGACTTCCCTGAGGACTGAAGCTTTCTTT.

On this clonotype: One base away lies a much larger clone, so this may be a sequencing read error. The chain carries TRBV15 and TRBJ2-7, with D possibly matching TRBD1 (5 bases). This CDR3 has 13 amino acids. Germline V gene lookup returns CDR1 LNHNV and CDR2 YYDKDF (reference sequence). In DNA, the CDR3 is TGTGCCACCGGCAGCGACAGACCCTACGAGCAGTACTTC. This translates into CATGSDRPYEQYF.

The rearrangement joins TRBV12-3 or TRBV12-4 to TRBJ2-7; 9 bases match TRBD1. The CDR3 spans 14 residues. Trimming at V came to 6 bases and at J to 3 bases, leaving 6 bases not matched to a gene. The chain's CDR3 is CASSFRDRVYEQYF. CDR3 DNA sequence: TGTGCCAGCAGCTTCCGGGACAGGGTCTACGAGCAGTACTTC.